A selection of T cell receptor beta chains follows, all from one sample in a study of shared clonotypes between healthy human individuals. Profiling relied on immunoSEQ multiplex PCR, and the TCRdb table lists in-frame clones only, not all of them. The repertoire includes about 710,000 clones, roughly 72% of them detected once, and approximately 2% sits in the top ten. Sequencing was carried out using memory CD4+ T cells sorted from blood. The receptors were sampled from a woman under 40 in good health. The CDR3 runs from the conserved cysteine through the conserved F or W. A D gene is named only where the DNA matches it firmly. Size tells how often a clone was seen (once, few, many) or the class of an expanded clone, and some rows leave it out.

V gene	D gene	CDR3 length	J gene	clone size	CDR3 DNA	CDR3 protein
TRBV19	TRBD2	15	TRBJ2-3	NA	TGTGCCAGTAGTATACAAAGCGGGAGTGCAGATACGCAGTATTTT	CASSIQSGSADTQYF
TRBV15	NA	15	TRBJ2-3	NA	TGTGCCACCAGCAGAGGCCGGGGACTTACAGATACGCAGTATTTT	CATSRGRGLTDTQYF
TRBV4-2	TRBD1	16	TRBJ1-2	NA	TGTGCCAGCAGCTCGCGGACAGGGAGGGTGAGAAATGGCTACACCTTC	CASSSRTGRVRNGYTF
TRBV6-5	NA	15	TRBJ1-5	NA	TGTGCCAGCAGTTACGCGGGAGATAGCAATCAGCCCCAGCATTTT	CASSYAGDSNQPQHF
TRBV5-6	NA	14	TRBJ2-7	NA	TGTGCCAGCTCCCCTCAGACCAGCTCCTACGAGCAGTACTTC	CASSPQTSSYEQYF
TRBV7-2	NA	16	TRBJ2-3	NA	TGTGCCAGCAGCTTAGAAACTAGTCGACTTTTGCATACGCAGTATTTT	CASSLETSRLLHTQYF
TRBV6-6	NA	13	TRBJ2-1	NA	TGTGCCACCCAGTGGGGGGCCGGGGGTGAGCAGTTCTTC	CATQWGAGGEQFF
TRBV5-1	NA	15	TRBJ2-7	NA	TGCGCCAGCAGCTTGGCCTTGAGTGGGACCTACGAGCAGTACTTC	CASSLALSGTYEQYF
TRBV6-1	TRBD1	13	TRBJ2-2	NA	TGTGCCAGCACGGGACAGGGCCTCGGGGAGCTGTTTTTT	CASTGQGLGELFF
TRBV15	TRBD2	14	TRBJ2-1	few	TGTGCCACCAGCACGGGAGGGCTTTACAATGAGCAGTTCTTC	CATSTGGLYNEQFF
TRBV29-1	NA	12	TRBJ1-1	NA	TGCAGCGTTCGTACAATGAACACTGAAGCTTTCTTT	CSVRTMNTEAFF
TRBV5-1	NA	17	TRBJ2-2	NA	TGCGCCAGCAGCTTGGCCGTTCGATTACACGGAGCCGGGGAGCTGTTTTTT	CASSLAVRLHGAGELFF
TRBV10-3	NA	14	TRBJ2-2	NA	TGTGCCATCAGGCAGGGCTTTGGGACCGGGGAGCTGTTTTTT	CAIRQGFGTGELFF
TRBV27	TRBD1	16	TRBJ2-3	few	TGTGCCAGCAGTTTGAATGGACAGGAGGTAACAGATACGCAGTATTTT	CASSLNGQEVTDTQYF
TRBV6-5	TRBD2	14	TRBJ2-4	NA	TGTGCCAGCAGTCCAGCGGGGCTGAAAAACATTCAGTACTTC	CASSPAGLKNIQYF
TRBV11-3	TRBD2	15	TRBJ2-1	NA	TGTGCCAGCAGCTTAGGAGCGGGAGCGGGGCAAGGGCAGTTCTTC	CASSLGAGAGQGQFF
TRBV19	NA	15	TRBJ2-2	NA	TGTGCCAGTAGCTGGCAGCACCCGAACACCGGGGAGCTGTTTTTT	CASSWQHPNTGELFF
TRBV5-1	NA	14	TRBJ2-5	NA	TGCGCCAGCAGCTTGTCTCCGGGAGAAGAGACCCAGTACTTC	CASSLSPGEETQYF
TRBV5-1	NA	15	TRBJ2-3	NA	TGCGCCAGCAGCCCCGGACTACAGAGCACAGATACGCAGTATTTT	CASSPGLQSTDTQYF
TRBV6-5	TRBD2	15	TRBJ2-3	NA	TGTGCCAGCAGGATGACTAGCGGGACTCTAGATACGCAGTATTTT	CASRMTSGTLDTQYF
TRBV25-1	TRBD1	14	TRBJ2-5	NA	TGTGCCAGCTCCGAGTACAGGGGGCGGGAGACCCAGTACTTC	CASSEYRGRETQYF
TRBV5-1	TRBD1	16	TRBJ1-1	many	TGCGCCAGCAGCGGGGGACCTGTGACAGGGGGAACTGAAGCTTTCTTT	CASSGGPVTGGTEAFF
TRBV19	NA	15	TRBJ1-1	NA	TGTGCCAGTAGTTTCGGTGTGGGTGGGGCCACTGAAGCTTTCTTT	CASSFGVGGATEAFF
TRBV7-3	TRBD2	15	TRBJ2-5	NA	TGTGCCAGCAGCCAGAGCGGGAGGGCGGGAGAGACCCAGTACTTC	CASSQSGRAGETQYF
TRBV7-2	TRBD1	13	TRBJ2-2	NA	TGTGCCAGCAGCCCCGGGACAGGGGCGGTGCTGTTTTTT	CASSPGTGAVLFF
TRBV19	NA	15	TRBJ1-4	few	TGTGCCAGTAGTATTCGATGGGGGCATCATGAAAAACTGTTTTTT	CASSIRWGHHEKLFF
TRBV11-2	NA	15	TRBJ1-5	NA	TGTGCCAGCAGCTTAGATGGGGGGTATAGGGAGCCCCAGCATTTT	CASSLDGGYREPQHF
TRBV25-1	NA	17	TRBJ1-4	NA	TGTGCCAGCAGTGAACCCAAAGGGGGGACGACTAATGAAAAACTGTTTTTT	CASSEPKGGTTNEKLFF
TRBV28	NA	14	TRBJ2-1	few	TGTGCCAGCAGTCGGGGCCAAGGGGTAAACCGTCCTTTCTTC	CASSRGQGVNRPFF
TRBV28	NA	11	TRBJ2-5	NA	TGTGCCAGCAGCACAGTGGAGACCCAGTACTTC	CASSTVETQYF
TRBV5-1	NA	14	TRBJ2-7	NA	TGCGCCAGCAGCTTCGACGTTGTGGACTACGAGCAGTACTTC	CASSFDVVDYEQYF
TRBV18	NA	15	TRBJ1-2	NA	TGTGCCAGCTCACGACTAAGGGTAGGGGACTATGGCTACACCTTC	CASSRLRVGDYGYTF
TRBV28	TRBD1	15	TRBJ1-2	NA	TGTGCCAGCAGTGAAGGACAGGGGACTTACTATGGCTACACCTTC	CASSEGQGTYYGYTF
TRBV11-2	NA	15	TRBJ2-2	NA	TGTGCCAGCAGCTTACTGGGACAGAACACCGGGGAGCTGTTTTTT	CASSLLGQNTGELFF
TRBV29-1	NA	14	TRBJ2-5	NA	TGCAGCGTTTGCCGTCTCGCGGTGGTGGAGACCCAGTACTTC	CSVCRLAVVETQYF
TRBV11-1	NA	14	TRBJ1-1	few	TGTGCCAGCAGCTTAGAGGTTACGAACACTGAAGCTTTCTTT	CASSLEVTNTEAFF
TRBV21-1	NA	15	TRBJ2-7	NA	TGTGCCAGCACCAATACAACCGGGACAGCCTACGAGCAGTACTTC	CASTNTTGTAYEQYF
TRBV27	TRBD2	16	TRBJ2-2	NA	TGTGCCAGCAGTTTATGGCTAGCGGAGAACACCGGGGAGCTGTTTTTT	CASSLWLAENTGELFF
TRBV5-1	NA	14	TRBJ1-1	NA	TGCGCCAGCAGCTTGGTCTTAGCGAACACTGAAGCTTTCTTT	CASSLVLANTEAFF
TRBV6-1	NA	16	TRBJ2-3	once	TGTGCCAGCAGTGAATTTGAGGGACTCTCGAGGGCTACGCAGTATTTT	CASSEFEGLSRATQYF
TRBV15	TRBD1	16	TRBJ1-2	NA	TGTGCCACCAGCAGAGGGACAGGGCTCTACGCTTATGGCTACACCTTC	CATSRGTGLYAYGYTF
TRBV29-1	TRBD1	13	TRBJ1-1	NA	TGCAGCGTGAAGGTACAGGGGGACGGGAAAGCTTTCTTT	CSVKVQGDGKAFF
TRBV19	NA	14	TRBJ1-5	many	TGTGCCACCTCACCAGCAGATAGCAATCAGCCCCAGCATTTT	CATSPADSNQPQHF
TRBV7-9	NA	15	TRBJ1-4	NA	TGTGCCAGCAGTTACAGGGTCGAGGCTAATGAAAAACTGTTTTTT	CASSYRVEANEKLFF
TRBV2	TRBD1	11	TRBJ2-7	NA	TGTGCCAGCAGACAGGGGTACGAGCAGTACTTC	CASRQGYEQYF
TRBV4-2	NA	14	TRBJ1-5	NA	TGTGCCAGCAGCCAAGTAGGGGGAGATCAGCCCCAGCATTTT	CASSQVGGDQPQHF
TRBV18	NA	13	TRBJ2-7	NA	TGTGCCAGCTCACCAATGAGTAACTACGAGCAGTACTTC	CASSPMSNYEQYF
TRBV28	NA	15	TRBJ1-1	few	TGTGCCAGCAGTCGCGCTGACAGAGATACGACTGAAGCTTTCTTT	CASSRADRDTTEAFF
TRBV9	NA	14	TRBJ1-4	NA	TGTGCCAGCAGCGCAGGGGCAACTAATGAAAAACTGTTTTTT	CASSAGATNEKLFF
TRBV25-1	NA	13	TRBJ1-5	NA	TGTGCCAGCACCTCAGGCAACAATCAGCCCCAGCATTTT	CASTSGNNQPQHF
TRBV14	NA	18	TRBJ2-1	NA	TGTGCCAGCAGCCACCTTTCTAGCGACCCGAGCTCCTACAATGAGCAGTTCTTC	CASSHLSSDPSSYNEQFF
TRBV19	NA	13	TRBJ1-3	once	TGTGCCAGTAGGGCGGCCTCTGGAAACACCATATATTTT	CASRAASGNTIYF
TRBV18	TRBD1	17	TRBJ2-1	NA	TGTGCCAGCTCACCACTCCCCGTACTGGGACAGGGCATTGAGCAGTTCTTC	CASSPLPVLGQGIEQFF
TRBV6-5	NA	15	TRBJ1-5	NA	TGTGCCAGCAGTGCACAGGGAGCCCGCAATCAGCCCCAGCATTTT	CASSAQGARNQPQHF
TRBV28	NA	13	TRBJ2-1	NA	TGTGCCAGCATAGGTACGGGGCACAATGAGCAGTTCTTC	CASIGTGHNEQFF
TRBV27	TRBD1	15	TRBJ2-7	NA	TGTGCCAGCAGGAGGGGGCCGACCGGTTCCTACGAGCAGTACTTC	CASRRGPTGSYEQYF
TRBV7-6	NA	16	TRBJ2-7	NA	TGTGCCAGCAGCCCCGCCCCGGGCCGGGGTACCTACGAGCAGTACTTC	CASSPAPGRGTYEQYF
TRBV5-1	NA	16	TRBJ2-1	NA	TGCGCCAGCAGCTTTGGGAATTCTTTAACCTACAATGAGCAGTTCTTC	CASSFGNSLTYNEQFF
TRBV16	TRBD1	15	TRBJ2-1	few	TGTGCCAGCAGCCAATACGGGACAGGGGGCAATGAGCAGTTCTTC	CASSQYGTGGNEQFF